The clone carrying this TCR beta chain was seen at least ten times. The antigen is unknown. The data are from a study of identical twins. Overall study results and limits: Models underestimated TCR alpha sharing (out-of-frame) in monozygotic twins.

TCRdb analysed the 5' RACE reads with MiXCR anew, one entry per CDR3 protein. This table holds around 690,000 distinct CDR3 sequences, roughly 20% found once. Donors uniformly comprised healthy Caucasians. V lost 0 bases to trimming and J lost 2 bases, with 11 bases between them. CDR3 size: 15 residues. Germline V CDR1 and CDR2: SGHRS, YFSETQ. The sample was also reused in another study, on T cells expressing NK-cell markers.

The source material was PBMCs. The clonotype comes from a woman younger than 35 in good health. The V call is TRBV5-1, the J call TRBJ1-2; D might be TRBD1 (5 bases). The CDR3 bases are TGCGCCAGCAGCTTGGCCGGGCAGGGAAACTATGGCTACACCTTC. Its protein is CASSLAGQGNYGYTF.